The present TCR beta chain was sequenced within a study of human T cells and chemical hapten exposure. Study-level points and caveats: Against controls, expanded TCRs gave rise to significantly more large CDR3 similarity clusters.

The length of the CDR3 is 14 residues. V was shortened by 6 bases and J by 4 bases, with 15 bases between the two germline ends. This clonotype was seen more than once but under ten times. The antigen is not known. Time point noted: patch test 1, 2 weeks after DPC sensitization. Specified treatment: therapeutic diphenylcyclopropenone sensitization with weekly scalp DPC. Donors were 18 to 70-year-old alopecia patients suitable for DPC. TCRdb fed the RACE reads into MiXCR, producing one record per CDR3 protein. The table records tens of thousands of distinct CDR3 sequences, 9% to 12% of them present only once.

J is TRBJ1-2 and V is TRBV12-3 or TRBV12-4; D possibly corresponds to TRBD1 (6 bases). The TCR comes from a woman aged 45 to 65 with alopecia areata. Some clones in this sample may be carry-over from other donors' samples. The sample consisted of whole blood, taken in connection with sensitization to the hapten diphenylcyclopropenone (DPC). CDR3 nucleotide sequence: TGTGCCAGCAGATACTCAGGGGATCGCTATGGCTACACCTTC. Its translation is CASRYSGDRYGYTF.